These T cell receptor beta chains were read from a single sample in a study of T cells after yellow fever vaccination. From the 5' RACE reads, TCRdb called clonotypes with MiXCR, one entry per CDR3 protein. Among some 200,000 distinct CDR3 sequences listed, 9.5% to 12% were seen once. Sample: CD8+ T cells sorted from PBMCs, taken 15 days after the yellow fever booster vaccination. The receptors here all came from a man younger than 35 who received the YFV17D yellow fever vaccine. CDR3s include the opening cysteine and the closing phenylalanine or tryptophan. The order of the fields is J gene, D gene, V gene, clone size, CDR3 protein, CDR3 DNA. D genes are given only for firm matches. The size field is filled for only some rows; it gives once, few, many or a size class.

>TRBJ2-6|TRBD1|TRBV7-9|many
CASSRDRSGANVLTF
TGTGCCAGCAGCCGGGACAGGTCTGGGGCCAACGTCCTGACTTTC
>TRBJ1-1|NA|TRBV7-6|NA
CASKTLSGAEAFF
TGTGCCAGTAAGACTCTCTCGGGAGCTGAAGCTTTCTTT
>TRBJ1-3|NA|TRBV4-1|few
CASSLDWTAGNTIYF
TGCGCCAGCAGCCTTGATTGGACAGCCGGAAACACCATATATTTT
>TRBJ1-5|TRBD1|TRBV4-1|few
CASSRGQGRGSQPQHF
TGCGCCAGCAGCCGGGGACAGGGTCGGGGGAGTCAGCCCCAGCATTTT
>TRBJ2-3|TRBD2|TRBV27|NA
CASSLFGRASGGPAADTQYF
TGTGCCAGCAGTTTATTTGGCAGGGCTAGCGGGGGGCCGGCGGCAGATACGCAGTATTTT
>TRBJ2-3|TRBD2|TRBV18|once
CASSPRTSGGGTDTQYF
TGTGCCAGCTCACCGCGGACTAGCGGGGGAGGTACAGATACGCAGTATTTT
>TRBJ1-6|NA|TRBV12-3/TRBV12-4|NA
CASSPSIGSPLHF
TGTGCCAGCAGTCCCTCCATTGGCTCACCCCTCCACTTT
>TRBJ1-3|NA|TRBV7-2|few
CASSLFGGTGNTIYF
TGTGCCAGCAGCTTATTCGGGGGCACGGGAAACACCATATATTTT
>TRBJ2-3|NA|TRBV7-3|few
CASSLQLTSTDTQYF
TGTGCCAGCAGCTTACAACTAACCAGCACAGATACGCAGTATTTT
>TRBJ2-2|NA|TRBV7-3|NA
CASSFQGIPGELFF
TGTGCCAGCAGCTTCCAGGGCATCCCCGGGGAGCTGTTTTTT
>TRBJ2-7|NA|TRBV20-1|many
CSAKGSHYYEQYF
TGCAGTGCCAAGGGATCGCACTACTACGAGCAGTACTTC
>TRBJ1-5|NA|TRBV4-2|NA
CASSQGGGIVFQPQHF
TGTGCCAGCAGCCAAGGGGGGGGGATTGTGTTTCAGCCCCAGCATTTT
>TRBJ2-5|NA|TRBV7-9|NA
CASSFSTRLEGETQYF
TGTGCCAGCAGCTTTTCTACCCGACTGGAGGGGGAGACCCAGTACTTC
>TRBJ1-6|NA|TRBV7-9|few
CASSLEGPLHF
TGTGCCAGCAGCTTAGAAGGACCCCTCCACTTT
>TRBJ2-7|TRBD2|TRBV27|NA
CASSFRGTSGAYEQYF
TGTGCCAGCAGTTTTCGAGGGACTAGCGGAGCCTACGAGCAGTACTTC
>TRBJ2-3|NA|TRBV7-6|NA
CASSPRASGTDTQYF
TGTGCCAGCAGCCCCCGGGCCAGTGGGACAGATACGCAGTATTTT
>TRBJ2-7|NA|TRBV5-1|NA
CASSLLGGVSYEQYF
TGCGCCAGCAGCTTGCTTGGCGGGGTCTCCTACGAGCAGTACTTC
>TRBJ2-2|NA|TRBV4-3|few
CASSPNRGDTGELFF
TGCGCCAGCAGCCCCAATAGGGGGGACACCGGGGAGCTGTTTTTT
>TRBJ2-5|NA|TRBV20-1|NA
CSARSRTRETQYF
TGCAGTGCTAGGTCGCGGACACGGGAGACCCAGTACTTC
>TRBJ2-1|TRBD1|TRBV5-1|NA
CASSAPGQGINEQFF
TGCGCCAGCAGCGCACCGGGACAGGGAATCAATGAGCAGTTCTTC
>TRBJ2-4|NA|TRBV12-3/TRBV12-4|few
CASSLGGPGKNIQYF
TGTGCCAGCAGTTTAGGGGGGCCGGGCAAAAACATTCAGTACTTC
>TRBJ1-5|NA|TRBV6-2/TRBV6-3|NA
CASSSRHNQPQHF
TGTGCCAGCAGTTCACGCCACAATCAGCCCCAGCATTTT
>TRBJ1-3|TRBD1|TRBV7-9|few
CATIDRETGNTIYF
TGTGCCACCATCGACAGGGAAACTGGAAACACCATATATTTT
>TRBJ2-3|TRBD2|TRBV6-2/TRBV6-3|few
CASRPLAGGSSDTQYF
TGTGCCAGCAGGCCTCTAGCGGGGGGGAGCTCCGATACGCAGTATTTT
>TRBJ2-1|NA|TRBV20-1|NA
CSARAYREVGNEQFF
TGCAGTGCTAGAGCCTACAGGGAAGTGGGCAATGAGCAGTTCTTC
>TRBJ1-1|NA|TRBV12-3/TRBV12-4|NA
CASSLYQGSTEAFF
TGTGCCAGCAGTTTATATCAGGGTAGCACTGAAGCTTTCTTT
>TRBJ1-5|NA|TRBV6-2/TRBV6-3|NA
CASSYLPGRGNQPQHF
TGTGCCAGCAGTTACCTTCCGGGGAGGGGGAATCAGCCCCAGCATTTT
>TRBJ2-1|NA|TRBV12-3/TRBV12-4|few
CASSKGDNEQFF
TGTGCCAGCAGTAAGGGAGACAATGAGCAGTTCTTC
>TRBJ2-5|NA|TRBV4-1|NA
CASSQDEETQYF
TGCGCCAGCAGCCAAGATGAAGAGACCCAGTACTTC
>TRBJ1-1|NA|TRBV27|NA
CASSVRQDTEAFF
TGTGCCAGCAGTGTAAGACAGGATACTGAAGCTTTCTTT
>TRBJ1-2|TRBD1|TRBV7-9|NA
CASSRAGGDGYTF
TGTGCCAGCAGCCGTGCAGGGGGCGATGGCTACACCTTC
>TRBJ2-3|NA|TRBV9|few
CASSVDGDSPRPADTQYF
TGTGCCAGCAGCGTAGATGGTGACTCCCCAAGGCCGGCAGATACGCAGTATTTT
>TRBJ1-1|NA|TRBV15|NA
CATSRGPPSGSEAFF
TGTGCCACCAGCAGGGGACCACCCTCGGGGTCTGAAGCTTTCTTT
>TRBJ1-5|NA|TRBV29-1|many
CSVEDPSGSNQPQHF
TGCAGCGTTGAAGATCCGTCAGGGAGCAATCAGCCCCAGCATTTT
>TRBJ2-2|NA|TRBV5-1|few
CASSWKEGLETGELFF
TGCGCCAGCAGCTGGAAGGAGGGACTTGAAACCGGGGAGCTGTTTTTT
>TRBJ1-1|TRBD1|TRBV5-1|few
CASSSGTGAPEAFF
TGCGCCAGCAGCTCCGGGACAGGGGCCCCTGAAGCTTTCTTT
>TRBJ2-3|NA|TRBV25-1|NA
CASRDGYTDTQYF
TGTGCCAGCAGGGACGGATACACAGATACGCAGTATTTT
>TRBJ2-3|TRBD2|TRBV7-6|NA
CASSLGAGGSDTQYF
TGTGCCAGCAGCTTAGGAGCGGGGGGTTCAGATACGCAGTATTTT
>TRBJ2-2|TRBD1|TRBV5-1|NA
CASSVYRGAGELFF
TGCGCCAGCAGCGTCTACAGGGGGGCCGGGGAGCTGTTTTTT
>TRBJ2-5|NA|TRBV7-6|NA
CASSSTTDIQETQYF
TGTGCCAGCAGCTCTACGACAGACATCCAAGAGACCCAGTACTTC
>TRBJ1-5|NA|TRBV5-1|NA
CASSLSWGRGQPQHF
TGCGCCAGCAGCTTGAGTTGGGGCCGCGGTCAGCCCCAGCATTTT
>TRBJ1-5|TRBD1|TRBV25-1|few
CASSPTGYSNQPQHF
TGTGCCAGCAGCCCGACAGGGTATAGCAATCAGCCCCAGCATTTT
>TRBJ2-4|NA|TRBV20-1|NA
CSARTHSKNIQYF
TGCAGTGCTAGAACCCACAGCAAAAACATTCAGTACTTC
>TRBJ2-3|TRBD1|TRBV6-5|few
CASSIYGGQGDTQYF
TGTGCCAGCAGTATTTATGGGGGACAGGGAGATACGCAGTATTTT
>TRBJ2-3|NA|TRBV7-9|NA
CASSLAADTQYF
TGTGCCAGCAGCTTAGCGGCAGATACGCAGTATTTT
>TRBJ1-1|NA|TRBV7-9|NA
CASGPGVPEAFF
TGTGCCAGCGGACCAGGGGTACCTGAAGCTTTCTTT
>TRBJ1-6|TRBD1|TRBV7-9|few
CASSPAGQGASGSPLHF
TGTGCCAGCAGCCCCGCGGGACAGGGGGCGTCCGGTTCACCCCTCCACTTT
>TRBJ2-5|NA|TRBV21-1|many
CASKTLGLDTETQYF
TGTGCCAGCAAGACCTTGGGACTAGATACGGAGACCCAGTACTTC
>TRBJ2-1|NA|TRBV6-2/TRBV6-3|many
CASSYPDLLDEQFF
TGTGCCAGCAGTTACCCGGACTTGTTGGATGAGCAGTTCTTC
>TRBJ2-7|TRBD1|TRBV7-2|many
CASSLEWDRAMGEQYF
TGTGCCAGCAGCTTAGAGTGGGACAGGGCCATGGGAGAGCAGTACTTC
>TRBJ2-1|NA|TRBV2|NA
CASSLEPPTMLQFF
TGTGCCAGCAGTCTCGAGCCTCCTACAATGCTGCAGTTCTTC
>TRBJ1-4|NA|TRBV20-1|few
CSASLALAEKLFF
TGCAGTGCTAGTTTGGCCTTGGCGGAAAAACTGTTTTTT